The next 2 T cell receptor beta chains were all read from a single sample in a study of blood T cell repertoires in COVID-19. Data came from immunoSEQ multiplex PCR; TCRdb stores just in-frame clones and leaves some out. The sample records 380,000 or so clones, approximately 87% being singletons. The sample comprised PBMCs or T cells enriched from blood (not recorded which). The receptor source for this set is a woman in her 30s with acute COVID-19.

This chain joins TRBV14 and TRBJ2-7; TRBD1 might be the D (6 bases). Trimming removed 6 bases from V and 3 bases from J, with 18 bases in between. Germline loops: CDR1 SGHDN, CDR2 FVKESK. The CDR3 has 15 residues. CDR3 sequence reads: CASRYRDVPIYEQYF. CDR3 coding DNA: TGTGCCAGCAGATACAGGGACGTTCCCATCTACGAGCAGTACTTC.

V gene TRBV7-3 combines with J gene TRBJ1-2; 10 bases fit TRBD1. Trimming removed 5 bases from V and 13 bases from J; junction bases left unmatched: 10. This CDR3 is 13 amino acids long. The germline gives CDR1 SGHTA, CDR2 FQGTGA. CDR3 amino acids: CASSPGTGDASTF. In DNA, the CDR3 is TGTGCCAGCAGCCCCGGGACAGGGGATGCCTCCACCTTC.